The present TCR beta chain was sequenced within a study of T-cell memory formation after mild COVID-19. Study-wide context: In these data, TCR clusters were largely donor specific.

Study-level findings and limits: Pre-infection memory carried some responding clones, suggesting that cross-reactive memory joined. Day 15 to 85 contractors were CD4/CD8 balanced; later expanders leaned CD4+.

In regard to this clonotype: What it recognizes is unknown.

There are 16 residues in the CDR3. Losses at the gene ends were 5 bases for V and 2 bases for J; bases not matched to a gene: 7. Germline V gene data show CDR1 as SGHRS and CDR2 as YFSETQ. TCRdb reprocessed the 5' RACE reads with MiXCR, giving one entry per CDR3 protein. The sample lists 500,000 to 550,000 distinct CDR3 sequences, roughly 21% occurring once. The gene calls are TRBV5-1 and TRBJ2-3, with 11 bases aligning to TRBD2. Sequenced material: PBMCs or a T cell subset sorted from them (not recorded which). The receptor's source is an adult woman who had mild COVID-19 (a few samples of this study predate the infection). Cell type and time point are not known. The DNA of the CDR3 is TGCGCCAGCAGACCCGGGACTAGCGGTTACACAGATACGCAGTATTTT. It specifies CASRPGTSGYTDTQYF.